The entry that follows covers one T cell receptor (beta chain) sequence. In the study's own analysis: Reference gene primer amplification gave estimated nucleated cell counts. Some clones are missing from TCRdb's copy, which holds only in-frame ones; the method was immunoSEQ multiplex PCR. V and J calls and clone size are given by that table; D and trimming were obtained from the DNA. This table has about 110,000 clones, 80% to 90% appearing once. This record belongs to a study of blood T cell repertoires in COVID-19. Study information: The United States, Italy and Spain supplied acute and convalescent COVID-19 samples. Sample material is recorded as cDNA or gDNA derived from T cells, B-cell-depleted T cells, or PBMCs.

The V gene's germline CDR1 is ENHRY and CDR2 SYGVKD. This CDR3 region has 14 residues. Trimming took off 2 bases at V and 0 bases at J, with 8 bases between the two ends. V gene TRBV10-3 combines with J gene TRBJ2-7; the D gene is possibly TRBD2 (5 bases). The source material was peripheral blood. The receptor was derived from a man aged 40-50 years with acute or convalescent COVID-19. The CDR3 region is CAISEQRSSYEQYF. For the CDR3, the DNA is TGTGCCATCAGTGAGCAGCGGTCCTCCTACGAGCAGTACTTC.